The 27 T cell receptor beta chains below come from one sample, sequenced in a study of beta chain features in type 1 diabetes. Study-wide points: Among all four CD4+ subsets, Type 1 diabetes patients had TCRB CDR3s that were moderately but significantly shorter.

The sequenced template was cDNA made from the entire isolated RNA. Here immunoSEQ multiplex PCR was the method, and the copy in TCRdb shows in-frame clones only, minus some. The sample consists of approximately 260,000 clones, 24% of them appearing once. These receptors lack a known antigen. Sequences were obtained from naive CD4+ T cells from blood. These receptors were taken from a woman aged 25 to 45 with type 1 diabetes.

The chain employs TRBV10-3 and TRBJ1-1; tentatively, D is TRBD1 (5 bases). The germline V and J ends were trimmed by 8 bases and 11 bases, with 18 bases remaining between them. Germline V gives CDR1 ENHRY, CDR2 SYGVKD. This CDR3 spans 12 amino acids. The DNA of the CDR3 is TGTGCCATCGCCCCTTGGGAGGGGAGGGCTTTCTTT. Translated: CAIAPWEGRAFF.

This clone was counted between two and nine times. The V call is TRBV25-1, the J call TRBJ2-3; possible D gene TRBD2, 5 bases. V was trimmed by 4 bases and J by 5 bases, leaving 10 bases between them. The CDR3 is 13 residues long. Germline V gene lookup returns CDR1 MGHDK and CDR2 SYGVNS. CDR3 DNA sequence: TGTGCCAGCAGTGCCCGCCGGGGAGATACGCAGTATTTT. It codes for CASSARRGDTQYF.

This chain links TRBV30 with TRBJ2-1, with 7 bases aligning to TRBD2. Germline values: CDR1 GTSNPN, CDR2 SVGIG (reference sequence). The CDR3 runs 13 residues. The V and J ends lost 7 bases and 0 bases, in that order; junction bases with no gene match: 3. Here the CDR3 reads CAFTGGSYNEQFF. The CDR3 DNA reads as TGTGCCTTCACGGGGGGCTCCTACAATGAGCAGTTCTTC.

This clone was recorded a few times. In DNA, the CDR3 is TGTGCCAGCAGCTTAGTGAGGACAAACACTGAAGCTTTCTTT. Translation gives CASSLVRTNTEAFF. The chain couples TRBV7-2 to TRBJ1-1, with D possibly matching TRBD1 (5 bases). Deletions cut 1 base from V and 2 bases from J, with 8 bases between. The germline V gene encodes CDR1 SGHTA and CDR2 FQGNSA. This CDR3 has 14 amino acids.

This chain uses TRBV7-9 with TRBJ1-1, with 9 nucleotides matching TRBD1. J was trimmed by 8 bases and V by 6 bases; bases with no gene match: 4. CDR1 SEHNR and CDR2 FQNEAQ come from the germline V gene (reference sequence). The CDR3 totals 12 residues. CDR3 amino acids: CASRYDRGEAFF. In nucleotides, the CDR3 is TGTGCCAGCAGGTACGACAGGGGGGAAGCTTTCTTT.

The chain carries TRBV30 and TRBJ2-7; 8 bases map to TRBD1. The CDR3 spans 15 residues. Germline CDR1 GTSNPN, CDR2 SVGIG (reference sequence). Trimming removed 1 base from V and 4 bases from J; junction bases left unmatched: 9. CDR3 in DNA: TGTGCCTGGAGTGGGTGGACAGGGAGTAATTACGAGCAGTACTTC. Its protein product is CAWSGWTGSNYEQYF.

In nucleotides, the CDR3 is TGTGCCAGCAGCTTCGGCGGGAGGGCCTCAGAGACCCAGTACTTC. Translated: CASSFGGRASETQYF. The chain joins TRBV7-3 to TRBJ2-5, with 9 bases lining up with TRBD2. The CDR3 extends over 15 amino acids. The J segment lost 4 bases and the V segment lost 3 bases, leaving 6 bases of the junction unmatched. The germline CDR1 and CDR2 sequences are SGHTA and FQGTGA.

A few counts support this clone. The gene calls are TRBV30 and TRBJ2-6; TRBD2 might be the D (6 bases). This CDR3 has 15 residues. From germline, CDR1 is GTSNPN and CDR2 SVGIG (reference sequence). With 3 bases removed from V and 3 bases from J, the gap between germline ends came to 12 bases. The CDR3 DNA follows: TGTGCCTGGAGCCTAAGGGGAGGTGGGGCCAACGTCCTGACTTTC. This gives the protein CAWSLRGGGANVLTF.

With regard to this clone: The germline gene is not matched at one end of the junction; a read error may be the cause. The gene calls are TRBV7-7 and TRBJ2-1; 10 bases are shared with TRBD1. Germline V CDR1 and CDR2: SSHAT, FNYEAQ (reference sequence). This CDR3 has 16 residues. In DNA form, the CDR3 reads TGTGCTAGCAGCCCGACCCGGACAGGGGGCTACAATGAGCAGTTCTTC. This encodes CASSPTRTGGYNEQFF.

V and J are TRBV9 and TRBJ2-4; 14 bases match TRBD2. The length of the CDR3 is 20 residues. The germline V gene encodes CDR1 SGDLS and CDR2 YYNGEE. The trim removed 5 bases at V and 1 base at J, leaving 14 bases unmatched. In DNA form, the CDR3 reads TGTGCCAGCAGAGCTACTCCGACTAGCGGGAGGGCCTTCGCCAAAAACATTCAGTACTTC. Its protein is CASRATPTSGRAFAKNIQYF. Using reference TRBV9 and TRBJ2-4 for the parts outside the CDR3, the full variable domain is DSGVTQTPKHLITATGQRVTLRCSPRSGDLSVYWYQQSLDQGLQFLIQYYNGEERAKGNILERFSAQQFPDLHSELNLSSLELGDSALYFCASRATPTSGRAFAKNIQYFGAGTRLSVL.

The V and J genes are TRBV10-2 and TRBJ2-7; 9 bases are shared with TRBD2. The CDR3 is made up of 23 amino acids. J was trimmed by 1 base and V by 5 bases; bases with no gene match: 30. Germline V gene data show CDR1 as WSHSY and CDR2 as SAAADI. The CDR3 spells CASSRKGYFPSSHPSGNSYEQYF. The CDR3 coding sequence is TGCGCCAGCAGTCGAAAGGGGTACTTCCCTTCGTCCCATCCTAGCGGGAATTCCTACGAGCAGTACTTC.

This chain links TRBV28 with TRBJ2-5, with D possibly matching TRBD2 (5 bases). Germline V gene lookup returns CDR1 MDHEN and CDR2 SYDVKM. V dropped 4 bases and J dropped 4 bases, with 13 bases sitting between them. CDR3 length equals 14 residues. In nucleotides, the CDR3 is TGTGCCAGCAGTTACCATGCTAGCAGAGAGACCCAGTACTTC. Its protein product is CASSYHASRETQYF.

The rearrangement links TRBV6-5 to TRBJ1-2, with a weak D call TRBD1 (5 bases). This CDR3 has 15 amino acids. Trimming pared 0 bases from V and 2 bases from J, leaving 10 bases between. Germline CDR1 reads MNHEY; CDR2 reads SVGAGI. The chain's CDR3 is CASSYSGPPNYGYTF. DNA for the CDR3: TGTGCCAGCAGTTACTCGGGGCCACCCAACTATGGCTACACCTTC.

The table lists this clone with a few counts. The V call is TRBV2, the J call TRBJ2-2; TRBD1 aligns across 7 bases. The CDR3 covers 14 residues. Trimming at V came to 8 bases and at J to 1 base, leaving 4 bases not matched to a gene. From germline, CDR1 is SNHLY and CDR2 FYNNEI. CDR3: CASVQGRNTGELFF. CDR3 sequence (DNA): TGTGCCAGCGTACAGGGGAGGAACACCGGGGAGCTGTTTTTT.

The rearrangement links TRBV5-4 to TRBJ2-6, with 8 nucleotides matching TRBD2. CDR3 size: 18 residues. V shed 4 bases and J 0 bases; nucleotides not matched to a gene: 9. The germline CDR1 and CDR2 sequences are SGHNT and YYREEE (reference sequence). The CDR3 sequence: CASSPDSGSGSGANVLTF. The DNA for the CDR3 is TGTGCCAGCAGCCCGGACAGCGGGAGTGGCTCTGGGGCCAACGTCCTGACTTTC.

The chain is built from TRBV19 and TRBJ2-7; TRBD1 aligns across 7 bases. Germline trimming cut 3 bases from V and 1 base from J; bases unmatched to any gene: 3. The CDR3 totals 14 residues. Germline values: CDR1 LNHDA, CDR2 SQIVND (reference sequence). CDR3 loop: CASSMSGQSYEQYF. CDR3 sequence (DNA): TGTGCCAGTAGTATGTCGGGACAGTCCTACGAGCAGTACTTC.

V is TRBV2 and J is TRBJ2-1; D is undetermined. Germline CDR1 reads SNHLY; CDR2 reads FYNNEI. This CDR3 is 13 amino acids long. V was shortened by 6 bases and J by 6 bases, with 12 bases between the two germline ends. The CDR3 spells CASRPNLGNEQFF. The CDR3 nucleotides read TGTGCCAGCAGACCCAACCTCGGCAATGAGCAGTTCTTC.

The rearrangement links TRBV25-1 to TRBJ1-3; D gene uncertain. The V end was cut by 8 bases, the J end by 0 bases, with 5 bases between. Germline values: CDR1 MGHDK, CDR2 SYGVNS. This CDR3 is built from 12 residues. The CDR3 DNA follows: TGTGCCAGCCGGTCCTCTGGAAACACCATATATTTT. Amino acid sequence: CASRSSGNTIYF.

The rearrangement uses TRBV30 and TRBJ1-2, with D unclear. Germline CDR1 reads GTSNPN; CDR2 reads SVGIG (reference sequence). Trimming took off 7 bases at V and 7 bases at J, with 22 bases between the two ends. The length of the CDR3 is 14 residues. The CDR3 nucleotides read TGTGCCTCACCGGGTCCTCGAACGACGGGTGGCTACACCTTC. Protein sequence: CASPGPRTTGGYTF.

This clone was found a few times. The rearrangement links TRBV5-1 to TRBJ2-2; D not certain. The CDR3 sequence is 12 residues long. Trimming cost V 3 bases and J 3 bases, with 3 bases left between them. CDR1 is SGHRS and CDR2 is YFSETQ in the germline V gene. CDR3 loop: CASSWHTGELFF. As DNA, the CDR3 is TGCGCCAGCAGCTGGCACACCGGGGAGCTGTTTTTT.

This clone was observed a few times. This rearrangement joins TRBV19 to TRBJ2-7; no definite D call. Germline V lookup: CDR1 LNHDA, CDR2 SQIVND (reference sequence). V was trimmed by 6 bases and J by 6 bases, leaving 12 bases between them. The length of the CDR3 is 12 residues. The CDR3 bases are TGTGCCAGTAGAGGAAGAAGAGGCGAGCAGTACTTC. It codes for CASRGRRGEQYF.

The chain joins TRBV28 to TRBJ1-4, with D hard to call. Trimming shortened V by 4 bases and J by 13 bases, and 13 bases separated the two germline ends. The CDR3 runs to 12 residues. Germline V gene lookup returns CDR1 MDHEN and CDR2 SYDVKM. The CDR3 nucleotides are TGTGCCAGCAGTTCACTCGGACGGGGACTGTTTTTT. This gives the protein CASSSLGRGLFF.

In its sample, this clone was seen a few times. This chain links TRBV18 with TRBJ2-7; the match to TRBD2 covers 9 bases. The V and J ends lost 0 bases and 5 bases, in that order; junction bases with no gene match: 5. Germline V gives CDR1 KGHSH, CDR2 LQKENI. This CDR3 comprises 15 residues. The CDR3 nucleotides read TGTGCCAGCTCACCACCTAGCGGGAGCGACGACGAGCAGTACTTC. This codes for CASSPPSGSDDEQYF.

The chain recombines TRBV29-1 with TRBJ1-2; D uncertain. CDR3 length: 14 residues. With 3 bases removed from V and 1 base from J, the gap between germline ends came to 12 bases. Germline V gene sequence: CDR1 SQVTM, CDR2 ANQGSEA. CDR3 sequence (DNA): TGCAGCGTTGAGCGGCGTCCGGTTAACTATGGCTACACCTTC. Translation gives CSVERRPVNYGYTF. The whole variable domain, filled in from reference TRBV29-1 and TRBJ1-2, reads SAVISQKPSRDICQRGTSLTIQCQVDSQVTMMFWYRQQPGQSLTLIATANQGSEATYESGFVIDKFPISRPNLTFSTLTVSNMSPEDSSIYLCSVERRPVNYGYTFGSGTRLTVV.

The chain links TRBV18 to TRBJ1-5; TRBD1 matches 7 bases. Germline loops: CDR1 KGHSH, CDR2 LQKENI. The V and J ends lost 2 bases and 12 bases, in that order; junction bases with no gene match: 4. This CDR3 is 12 amino acids long. The CDR3 sequence is CASSPTGELQHF. DNA for the CDR3: TGTGCCAGCTCACCAACAGGGGAGCTCCAGCATTTT.

This clone was observed a handful of times. The V gene is TRBV4-2, the J gene TRBJ2-7; the match to TRBD2 covers 9 bases. Germline V gives CDR1 LGHNA, CDR2 YNFKEQ. The CDR3 has 16 residues. The V and J ends lost 2 bases and 10 bases, in that order; junction bases with no gene match: 15. The CDR3 loop reads CASSQTQAETSGNQYF. As DNA, the CDR3 is TGTGCCAGCAGCCAAACCCAAGCCGAGACTAGCGGAAATCAGTACTTC.

This rearrangement joins TRBV6-6 to TRBJ2-5; D unresolved. Germline CDR1 is MNHNY and CDR2 is SVGAGI (reference sequence). The V end was cut by 6 bases, the J end by 1 base, with 9 bases between. CDR3 length equals 13 residues. CDR3 protein: CASRYTVQETQYF. The CDR3 DNA is TGTGCCAGCAGATACACGGTCCAAGAGACCCAGTACTTC.